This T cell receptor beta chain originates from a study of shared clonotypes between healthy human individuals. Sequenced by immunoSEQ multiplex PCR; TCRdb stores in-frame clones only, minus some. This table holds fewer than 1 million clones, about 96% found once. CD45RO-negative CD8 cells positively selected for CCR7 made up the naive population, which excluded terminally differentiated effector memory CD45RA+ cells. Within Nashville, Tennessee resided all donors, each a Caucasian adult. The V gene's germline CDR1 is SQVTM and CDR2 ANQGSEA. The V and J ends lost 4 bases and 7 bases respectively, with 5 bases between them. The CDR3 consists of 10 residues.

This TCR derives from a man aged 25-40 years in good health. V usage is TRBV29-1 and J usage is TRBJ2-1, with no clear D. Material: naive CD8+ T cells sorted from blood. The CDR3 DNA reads TGCAGCGTTGCCTTAAATGAGCAGTTCTTC. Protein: CSVALNEQFF.